This T cell receptor (beta chain) is from a study of cytomegalovirus exposure and HLA in healthy donors. The PCR contained 60 Vbeta and 13 Jbeta primers. Using immunoSEQ multiplex PCR, the repertoire was profiled, and TCRdb retains in-frame clones only, with some absent. The sample yields about 120,000 clones, around 68% seen once. This CDR3 is built from 14 residues. Trimming took 0 bases from V and 1 from J, leaving 7 bases between them. Germline CDR1 MGHRA, CDR2 YSYEKL. Sequenced input: PBMCs. The TCR originated in a woman between 50 and 59 years old in good health and CMV-seropositive. This rearrangement joins TRBV4-1 to TRBJ2-7; D call uncertain. The CDR3 spells CASSQDDQSYEQYF. DNA of the CDR3: TGCGCCAGCAGCCAAGATGATCAGTCCTACGAGCAGTACTTC.